This is a list of T cell receptor beta chains from one sample in a study of spatial heterogeneity in lung cancer. TCRdb analysed the 5' RACE reads with MiXCR anew, one entry per CDR3 protein. The sample contains over 70,000 distinct CDR3 sequences, less than 9.5% of which appear only once. The specimen comprised PBMCs, sampled at follow-up. The receptors come from a female donor with early-stage non-small cell lung cancer. The CDR3 runs from the conserved cysteine through the conserved F or W. Each record gives: CDR3 length, V gene, CDR3 protein.

14 | TRBV13 | CASSSAGGGETQYF
12 | TRBV7-2 | CASSSQIRELFF
14 | TRBV28 | CASSLRGAKNIQYF
11 | TRBV20-1 | CSARATDTQYF
15 | TRBV15 | CATSPPGDFTDTQYF
17 | TRBV5-5 | CASSLTGGGSTNEKLFF
19 | TRBV5-4 | CASSLGGLSQSTLGGTQYF
14 | TRBV24-1 | CATGYRGIGNEQFF
14 | TRBV2 | CASRLRGETDTQYF
11 | TRBV6-2/TRBV6-3 | CASSYFNEQFF
15 | TRBV5-1 | CASKLTSGLTDTQYF
13 | TRBV6-4 | CASSATRNTEAFF
15 | TRBV19 | CASRQSGTNTGELFF
14 | TRBV20-1 | CSARDTGQNSPLHF
15 | TRBV30 | CAWSGWDRSYNEQFF
16 | TRBV12-3/TRBV12-4 | CASSYVQGGGNQPQHF
15 | TRBV4-1 | CASSQEPSRLGEQFF
13 | TRBV6-5 | CASSPSTGSEQYF
14 | TRBV20-1 | CSARRQQSSYEQYF
16 | TRBV6-2/TRBV6-3 | CASRMFRDRGTGELFF
14 | TRBV5-1 | CASSATGGVTEAFF
12 | TRBV9 | CASSQGVHEQFF
17 | TRBV4-1 | CASSQDRTSGRANEQFF
11 | TRBV27 | CTSSLGPAQHF
16 | TRBV28 | CASSLFRGTVGTEAFF
14 | TRBV5-1 | CASRPAGVSDTQYF
16 | TRBV5-1 | CASSLEGQGLSGELFF
15 | TRBV5-1 | CASSSGDSVTGELFF
16 | TRBV3-1 | CASSTAAGSSYNEQFF
14 | TRBV12-3/TRBV12-4 | CASSPRTDYNEQFF
13 | TRBV27 | CASSLFDDTEAFF
14 | TRBV5-4 | CASSTPGITYEQYF
13 | TRBV29-1 | CSVWGGSNQPQHF
13 | TRBV20-1 | CSAKTGALDEQYF
15 | TRBV14 | CASSLSGQVSDTQYF
13 | TRBV7-9 | CASSRGQPYGYTF
14 | TRBV25-1 | CASSAGQGNTEAFF
16 | TRBV7-8 | CASSSSRLAGGGEQFF
15 | TRBV12-3/TRBV12-4 | CASSSGQGERDEQFF
16 | TRBV7-3 | CASSSFSGTSTDTQYF
14 | TRBV10-3 | CAISTGTLTYEQYF
15 | TRBV30 | CAWSVTGLPRGEQFF
13 | TRBV7-3 | CASSFGGGDTQYF